This passage covers 28 T cell receptor beta chains from one sample sequenced in a study of blood T cell repertoires in COVID-19. Here immunoSEQ multiplex PCR was the method, and the copy in TCRdb shows in-frame clones only, minus some. The table records about 57,000 clones, more than 80% of them present only once. The sequencing input was PBMCs or T cells enriched from blood (not recorded which). The source is a woman between 40 and 55 years old with acute COVID-19.

This clone was observed many times. The same CDR3 is also encoded by other DNA sequences in this sample. The chain uses TRBV5-1 and TRBJ2-1; maybe TRBD2 (6 bases). The CDR3 covers 17 residues. The V gene's germline CDR1 is SGHRS and CDR2 YFSETQ. The germline V and J ends were trimmed by 0 bases and 0 bases, with 13 bases remaining between them. CDR3 sequence reads: CASSLEASGSSYNEQFF. The CDR3 DNA sequence: TGCGCCAGCAGCTTGGAGGCGAGCGGGTCCTCCTACAATGAGCAGTTCTTC.

CDR3 region: CATLGGDSSGNTIYF. Here the CDR3 DNA reads TGTGCCACTCTAGGGGGAGACTCTTCTGGAAACACCATATATTTT. The chain employs TRBV3-1 (or the pseudogene TRBV3-2) and TRBJ1-3; maybe TRBD1 (6 bases). Germline V gives CDR1 LGHDT, CDR2 YNNKEL (reference sequence). The CDR3 contains 15 residues. Trimming cost V 10 bases and J 1 base, with 17 bases left between them.

The chain carries TRBV28 and TRBJ1-5; D remains ambiguous. The V end was cut by 7 bases, the J end by 4 bases, with 14 bases between. CDR1 and CDR2 from the germline V gene are MDHEN and SYDVKM. This CDR3 has 14 residues. The CDR3 here is CASTQLGENQPQHF. In DNA, the CDR3 is TGTGCCAGCACGCAATTGGGAGAGAATCAGCCCCAGCATTTT.

This clone came up once. This rearrangement joins TRBV14 to TRBJ2-3, with a tentative D call TRBD1 (5 bases). The length of the CDR3 is 15 residues. Between the trimmed V and J ends, which lost 0 bases and 0 bases, there was a span of 7 bases. Germline V gives CDR1 SGHDN, CDR2 FVKESK. DNA of the CDR3: TGTGCCAGCAGCCAAGACCGACAGAGCACAGATACGCAGTATTTT. Translated: CASSQDRQSTDTQYF.

This sequence joins TRBV5-1 and TRBJ2-3; D is possibly TRBD2 (5 bases). Trimming left V 1 base short and J 0 bases short, with 18 bases between. Germline V gives CDR1 SGHRS, CDR2 YFSETQ. This CDR3 contains 18 residues. In DNA, the CDR3 is TGCGCCAGCAGCTTGTGGGCCCAGGACTCCTCTAGCACAGATACGCAGTATTTT. This translates into CASSLWAQDSSSTDTQYF. Supplemented by reference TRBV5-1 and TRBJ2-3, the full variable domain reads KAGVTQTPRYLIKTRGQQVTLSCSPISGHRSVSWYQQTPGQGLQFLFEYFSETQRNKGNFPGRFSGRQFSNSRSEMNVSTLELGDSALYLCASSLWAQDSSSTDTQYFGPGTRLTVL.

The chain is built from TRBV18 and TRBJ1-3; 7 nucleotides align to TRBD1. Germline values: CDR1 KGHSH, CDR2 LQKENI. The CDR3 is 17 residues long. V shed 1 base, J shed 2 bases, and the junction held 8 bases outside the gene matches. The CDR3: CASSPRGGADPGNTIYF. The CDR3 coding sequence is TGTGCCAGCTCACCACGAGGGGGCGCGGATCCTGGAAACACCATATATTTT.

This clone was seen a few times. The chain recombines TRBV28 with TRBJ1-5; D might be TRBD1 (5 bases). Trimming pared 4 bases from V and 6 bases from J, leaving 25 bases between. This CDR3 comprises 18 residues. Germline assignment: CDR1 MDHEN and CDR2 SYDVKM. The CDR3 loop is CASSSQTDGPTFVQPQHF. CDR3 DNA sequence: TGTGCCAGCAGTTCCCAGACAGACGGCCCGACATTTGTTCAGCCCCAGCATTTT.

This clone showed up just once. CDR3 bases: TGTGCCAGCAGCCCCGGGGGGCACACTGAAGCTTTCTTT. Amino acid sequence: CASSPGGHTEAFF. The chain uses TRBV12-3 or TRBV12-4 and TRBJ1-1; tentative D call: TRBD1 (6 bases). Trimming cost V 6 bases and J 3 bases, with 11 bases left between them. The CDR3 runs to 13 residues.

The chain recombines TRBV6-4 with TRBJ1-5; no definite D call. Trimming left V 3 bases short and J 2 bases short, with 8 bases between. The CDR3 sequence is 14 residues long. CDR1 MRHNA and CDR2 SNTAGT come from the germline V gene. The CDR3 is CASSDAQGNQPQHF. The CDR3 DNA is TGTGCCAGCAGTGATGCCCAGGGCAATCAGCCCCAGCATTTT.

The chain has TRBV6-5 and TRBJ1-1, with D possibly matching TRBD1 (6 bases). V was clipped by 8 bases and J by 10 bases, with 17 bases between them. Germline V lookup: CDR1 MNHEY, CDR2 SVGAGI. This CDR3 comprises 12 residues. The CDR3 DNA is TGTGCCAGCGTATTACAGGGTCCTGCAGCTTTCTTT. Its translation is CASVLQGPAAFF.

V gene TRBV5-4 combines with J gene TRBJ2-5; a possible D gene is TRBD1 (6 bases). Germline assignment: CDR1 SGHNT and CDR2 YYREEE (reference sequence). The ends were cut back, 4 bases at V and 1 base at J, with 11 bases in the middle. The CDR3 runs to 14 residues. CDR3 loop: CASSLKGGQETQYF. CDR3 in DNA: TGTGCCAGCAGCCTAAAAGGGGGCCAAGAGACCCAGTACTTC.

This clone has just one count. The chain joins TRBV4-1 to TRBJ2-1, with 9 bases matching TRBD2. Germline-derived CDR1 and CDR2 are MGHRA and YSYEKL. V dropped 0 bases and J dropped 6; count of bases not matched to a gene: 12. The CDR3 is made up of 18 amino acids. CDR3 amino acids: CASSQDQLVAGDSNEQFF. DNA for the CDR3: TGCGCCAGCAGCCAAGATCAATTGGTAGCGGGAGATAGCAATGAGCAGTTCTTC.

About this clone: Other DNA sequences in this sample translate to the same CDR3. V and J are TRBV28 and TRBJ1-2; D might be TRBD1 (6 bases). Germline V gives CDR1 MDHEN, CDR2 SYDVKM. With 8 bases removed from V and 4 bases from J, the gap between germline ends came to 11 bases. This CDR3 spans 12 amino acids. The CDR3 reads CASLGQSYGYTF. The CDR3 nucleotides are TGTGCCAGCCTCGGACAGTCCTATGGCTACACCTTC.

The rearrangement uses TRBV9 and TRBJ2-7; 8 bases line up with TRBD1. The junction had 10 bases not matched to a gene; V was cut back by 4 bases and J by 4 bases. Germline CDR1 reads SGDLS; CDR2 reads YYNGEE. This CDR3 spans 15 amino acids. DNA for the CDR3: TGTGCCAGCAGCCTATTCGGGACAGGAGATTACGAGCAGTACTTC. Residues: CASSLFGTGDYEQYF. The whole variable domain, remainder taken from reference TRBV9 and TRBJ2-7, is DSGVTQTPKHLITATGQRVTLRCSPRSGDLSVYWYQQSLDQGLQFLIQYYNGEERAKGNILERFSAQQFPDLHSELNLSSLELGDSALYFCASSLFGTGDYEQYFGPGTRLTVT.

The V gene is TRBV6-6, the J gene TRBJ2-4; 7 positions agree with TRBD1. The CDR3 extends over 15 amino acids. The V gene's germline CDR1 is MNHNY and CDR2 SVGAGI (reference sequence). V lost 5 bases and J lost 2; bases outside the gene matches: 6. CDR3 coding DNA: TGTGCCAGCAGTAGCTACAGGGGAACCAAAAACATTCAGTACTTC. Protein: CASSSYRGTKNIQYF.

CDR3 DNA: TGTGCCAGCAGTTTAGGCCCCGGGGAGCTGTTTTTT. The encoded protein is CASSLGPGELFF. V gene TRBV27 combines with J gene TRBJ2-2; unclear D gene. Germline assignment: CDR1 MNHEY and CDR2 SMNVEV (reference sequence). V was shortened by 2 bases and J by 6 bases, with 4 bases between the two germline ends. This CDR3 region has 12 residues.

This chain links TRBV4-2 with TRBJ2-1, with a weak D call TRBD1 (6 bases). Per the germline V gene, CDR1 is LGHNA and CDR2 is YNFKEQ. Trimming removed 7 bases from V and 5 bases from J, with 12 bases in between. The CDR3 is 13 amino acids. In nucleotides, the CDR3 is TGTGCCAGCACCCAGGGGCTGAACAATGAGCAGTTCTTC. Amino acids: CASTQGLNNEQFF.

This clone was observed a single time. The chain is built from TRBV11-3 and TRBJ2-7; TRBD1 agrees at 10 bases. Losses at the gene ends were 1 base for V and 2 bases for J; bases not matched to a gene: 5. The CDR3 spans 16 residues. The germline CDR1 and CDR2 sequences are SGHNT and YENEEA. The CDR3 DNA is TGTGCCAGCAGCTTAGGAGGGACAGGGGAAACCTACGAGCAGTACTTC. The encoded protein is CASSLGGTGETYEQYF.

V usage is TRBV7-9 and J usage is TRBJ1-3; D gene ambiguous. From germline, CDR1 is SEHNR and CDR2 FQNEAQ (reference sequence). V shed 3 bases and J shed 0 bases, with 15 bases lying between them. CDR3 length: 17 amino acids. This CDR3 is CASSFTGGASSGNTIYF. The CDR3 DNA reads TGTGCCAGCAGCTTTACGGGAGGAGCCAGCTCTGGAAACACCATATATTTT.

This clone was found once. The chain employs TRBV6-5 and TRBJ1-4; D not certain. In germline, CDR1 is MNHEY, CDR2 SVGAGI. V was clipped by 8 bases and J by 4 bases, with 14 bases between them. This CDR3 is 14 amino acids long. CDR3 loop: CASRPGLINEKLFF. For the CDR3, the DNA is TGTGCCAGCCGACCCGGACTGATTAATGAAAAACTGTTTTTT.

The V and J genes are TRBV5-6 and TRBJ1-5; 9 bases agree with TRBD1. V trimming: 3 bases; J trimming: 6 bases; junction bases outside the gene matches: 7. The CDR3 is 15 amino acids. Germline lookup yields CDR1 SGHDT and CDR2 YYEEEE. In DNA, the CDR3 is TGTGCCAGCAGCTCCGGGACAGGGCTCCGTCAGCCCCAGCATTTT. It translates to CASSSGTGLRQPQHF. Combining the CDR3 with reference TRBV5-6 and TRBJ1-5 gives the whole variable domain DAGVTQSPTHLIKTRGQQVTLRCSPKSGHDTVSWYQQALGQGPQFIFQYYEEEERQRGNFPDRFSGHQFPNYSSELNVNALLLGDSALYLCASSSGTGLRQPQHFGDGTRLSIL.

This chain joins TRBV9 and TRBJ1-3; no reliable D call. Germline values: CDR1 SGDLS, CDR2 YYNGEE. Trimming pared 7 bases from V and 0 bases from J, leaving 11 bases between. This CDR3 contains 14 residues. The CDR3, as DNA: TGTGCCAGCGGTCGCCGAGACTCTGGAAACACCATATATTTT. It translates to CASGRRDSGNTIYF. Complete variable domain (other parts from reference TRBV9 and TRBJ1-3): DSGVTQTPKHLITATGQRVTLRCSPRSGDLSVYWYQQSLDQGLQFLIQYYNGEERAKGNILERFSAQQFPDLHSELNLSSLELGDSALYFCASGRRDSGNTIYFGEGSWLTVV.

The rearrangement links TRBV5-1 to TRBJ1-1; 11 nucleotides line up with TRBD1. This CDR3 region has 14 residues. Germline CDR1 reads SGHRS; CDR2 reads YFSETQ. V shed 4 bases and J 7 bases; nucleotides not matched to a gene: 6. CDR3 bases: TGCGCCAGCAGCCTGGGACAGGGGGTTTTTGAAGCTTTCTTT. Its translation is CASSLGQGVFEAFF.

In this sample, this clone turned up once. The chain joins TRBV19 to TRBJ2-1, with 12 bases lining up with TRBD1. The CDR3 consists of 15 residues. The V gene end was trimmed by 5 bases and the J gene end by 7 bases; junction bases not matched to a gene: 6. In germline, CDR1 is LNHDA, CDR2 SQIVND (reference sequence). The CDR3 loop reads CASSQGQGAGNEQFF. CDR3 DNA: TGTGCCAGTAGTCAGGGACAGGGGGCGGGGAATGAGCAGTTCTTC.

V is TRBV4-1 and J is TRBJ1-2; TRBD1 might be the D (5 bases). Germline V CDR1 and CDR2: MGHRA, YSYEKL. The CDR3 is made up of 16 amino acids. V was clipped by 2 bases and J by 5 bases, with 18 bases between them. The DNA for the CDR3 is TGCGCCAGCAGCCAAAGTGGACACCAGTTAAGTTATGGCTACACCTTC. Translation gives CASSQSGHQLSYGYTF.

The rearrangement uses TRBV27 and TRBJ1-4, with 9 bases fitting TRBD1. CDR1 is MNHEY and CDR2 is SMNVEV in the germline V gene (reference sequence). The CDR3 loop spans 14 amino acids. The V and J ends lost 5 bases and 7 bases, in that order; junction bases with no gene match: 5. CDR3 in DNA: TGTGCCAGCAGTACGGACAGGGGAAGTGAAAAACTGTTTTTT. Protein sequence: CASSTDRGSEKLFF.

This clone showed up just a few times. V usage is TRBV28 and J usage is TRBJ1-2, with TRBD1 matching over 7 bases. The V gene's germline CDR1 is MDHEN and CDR2 SYDVKM. The ends lost 10 bases at V and 4 bases at J; junction bases unmatched: 6. CDR3 length equals 12 residues. CDR3 residues: CATLTGSYGYTF. In DNA, the CDR3 is TGTGCCACCCTGACAGGGTCCTATGGCTACACCTTC.

J is TRBJ2-1 and V is TRBV28, with 11 bases lining up with TRBD2. V shed 6 bases and J 5 bases; nucleotides not matched to a gene: 18. This CDR3 is 19 amino acids long. The germline V gene encodes CDR1 MDHEN and CDR2 SYDVKM. Written as DNA, the CDR3 is TGTGCCAGCAGCGAGGACCATCCGGGACTAGCGGCAGCAAACAATGAGCAGTTCTTC. It is translated as CASSEDHPGLAAANNEQFF.